This TCR beta chain was recovered during a study of control samples from healthy donors and cancer patients. Sequencing used immunoSEQ multiplex PCR; TCRdb keeps in-frame clones, though not all of them. The profile covers around 130,000 clones, with more than 70% appearing a single time and about 3.2% taken by the ten largest. Germline V gene lookup returns CDR1 MNHEY and CDR2 SMNVEV (reference sequence). The CDR3 totals 13 residues. After removal of 2 bases from V and 3 bases from J, the junction contained 1 base not matched to a gene. Sample: blood. The J gene is TRBJ2-7, the V gene TRBV27, with TRBD2 identical over 7 bases. The TCR sequence derives from a man between 45 and 60 years old in good health. DNA for the CDR3: TGTGCCAGCAGTTTAGGGGGGGACTACGAGCAGTACTTC. Protein: CASSLGGDYEQYF.